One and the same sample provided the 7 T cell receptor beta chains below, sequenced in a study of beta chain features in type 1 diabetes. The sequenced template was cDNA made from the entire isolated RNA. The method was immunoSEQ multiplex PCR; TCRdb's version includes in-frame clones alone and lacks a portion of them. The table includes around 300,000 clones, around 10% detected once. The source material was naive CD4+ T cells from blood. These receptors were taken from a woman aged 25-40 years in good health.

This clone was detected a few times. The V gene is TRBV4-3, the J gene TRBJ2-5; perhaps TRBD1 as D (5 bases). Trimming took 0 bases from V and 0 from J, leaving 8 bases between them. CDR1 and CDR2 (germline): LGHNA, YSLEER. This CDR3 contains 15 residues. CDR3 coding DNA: TGCGCCAGCAGCCAAGAGGGGCACAACCAAGAGACCCAGTACTTC. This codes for CASSQEGHNQETQYF.

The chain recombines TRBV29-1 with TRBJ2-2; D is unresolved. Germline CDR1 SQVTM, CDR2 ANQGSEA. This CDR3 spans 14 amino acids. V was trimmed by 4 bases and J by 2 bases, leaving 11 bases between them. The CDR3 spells CSVGPRLNTGELFF. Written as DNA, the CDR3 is TGCAGCGTTGGTCCCAGGCTTAACACCGGGGAGCTGTTTTTT.

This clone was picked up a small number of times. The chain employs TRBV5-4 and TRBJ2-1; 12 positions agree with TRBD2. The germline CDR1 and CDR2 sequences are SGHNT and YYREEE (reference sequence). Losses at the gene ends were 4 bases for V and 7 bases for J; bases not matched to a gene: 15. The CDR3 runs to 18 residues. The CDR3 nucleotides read TGTGCCAGCAGCCGGGGGCGGCCTAGCGGGAGGGCTCGAAATGAGCAGTTCTTC. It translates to CASSRGRPSGRARNEQFF. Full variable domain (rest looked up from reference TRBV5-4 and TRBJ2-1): ETGVTQSPTHLIKTRGQQVTLRCSSQSGHNTVSWYQQALGQGPQFIFQYYREEENGRGNFPPRFSGLQFPNYSSELNVNALELDDSALYLCASSRGRPSGRARNEQFFGPGTRLTVL.

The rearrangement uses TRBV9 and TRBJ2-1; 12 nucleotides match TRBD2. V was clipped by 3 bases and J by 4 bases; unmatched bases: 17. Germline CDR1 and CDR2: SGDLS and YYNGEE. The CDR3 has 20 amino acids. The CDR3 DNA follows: TGTGCCAGCAGCGCGAGGGGGACGCTCGGACTAGCGGGACGTTACAATGAGCAGTTCTTC. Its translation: CASSARGTLGLAGRYNEQFF.

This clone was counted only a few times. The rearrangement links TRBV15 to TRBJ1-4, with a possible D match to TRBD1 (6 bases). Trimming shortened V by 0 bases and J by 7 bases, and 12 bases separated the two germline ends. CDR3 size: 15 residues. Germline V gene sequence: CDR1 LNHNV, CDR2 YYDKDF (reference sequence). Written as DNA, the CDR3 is TGTGCCACCAGCAGAGATTGGGGGCCCGGTGAAAAACTGTTTTTT. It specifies CATSRDWGPGEKLFF.

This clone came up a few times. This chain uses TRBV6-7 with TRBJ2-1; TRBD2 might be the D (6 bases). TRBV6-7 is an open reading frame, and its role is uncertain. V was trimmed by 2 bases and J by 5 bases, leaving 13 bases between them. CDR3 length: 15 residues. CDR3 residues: CASSYRSGRNNEQFF. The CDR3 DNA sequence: TGTGCCAGCAGTTACAGGTCAGGGAGGAACAATGAGCAGTTCTTC.

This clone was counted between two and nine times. DNA of the CDR3: TGTGCCAGCTCACCGGGAGACGGCAATCAGCCCCAGCATTTT. Translated: CASSPGDGNQPQHF. V and J are TRBV18 and TRBJ1-5, with D unclear. CDR1 and CDR2 from the germline V gene are KGHSH and LQKENI. V was shortened by 3 bases and J by 2 bases, with 8 bases between the two germline ends. The CDR3 consists of 14 residues.